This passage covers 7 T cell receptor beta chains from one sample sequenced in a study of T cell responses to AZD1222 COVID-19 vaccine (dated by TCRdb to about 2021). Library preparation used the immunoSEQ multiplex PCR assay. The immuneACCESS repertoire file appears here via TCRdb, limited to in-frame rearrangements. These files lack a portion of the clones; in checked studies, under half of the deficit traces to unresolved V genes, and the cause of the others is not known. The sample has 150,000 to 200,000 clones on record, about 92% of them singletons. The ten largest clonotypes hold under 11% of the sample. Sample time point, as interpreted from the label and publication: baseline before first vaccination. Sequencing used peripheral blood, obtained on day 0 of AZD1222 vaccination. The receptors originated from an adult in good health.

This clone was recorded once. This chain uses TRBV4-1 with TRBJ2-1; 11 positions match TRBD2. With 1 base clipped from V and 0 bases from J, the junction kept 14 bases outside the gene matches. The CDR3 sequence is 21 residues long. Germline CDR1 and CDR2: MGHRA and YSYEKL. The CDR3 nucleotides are TGCGCCAGCAGCCAAGGGCTCTTCCTAGCGGGAGGCCGTAGCTCCTACAATGAGCAGTTCTTC. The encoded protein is CASSQGLFLAGGRSSYNEQFF.

CDR3 loop: CASSLPAGETQYF. CDR3 nucleotide sequence: TGTGCCAGCAGCTTGCCGGCGGGGGAGACCCAGTACTTC. V usage is TRBV5-4 and J usage is TRBJ2-5, with a possible D match to TRBD2 (6 bases). This CDR3 is built from 13 residues. The ends were cut back, 1 base at V and 5 bases at J, with 9 bases in the middle. Germline lookup yields CDR1 SGHNT and CDR2 YYREEE (reference sequence). Complete variable domain (other parts from reference TRBV5-4 and TRBJ2-5): ETGVTQSPTHLIKTRGQQVTLRCSSQSGHNTVSWYQQALGQGPQFIFQYYREEENGRGNFPPRFSGLQFPNYSSELNVNALELDDSALYLCASSLPAGETQYFGPGTRLLVL.

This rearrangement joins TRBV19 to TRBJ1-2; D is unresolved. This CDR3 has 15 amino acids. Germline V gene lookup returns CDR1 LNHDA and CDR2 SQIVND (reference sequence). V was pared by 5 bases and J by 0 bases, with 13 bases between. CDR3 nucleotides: TGTGCCAGTAGTCTCCGACACGAGACTAACTATGGCTACACCTTC. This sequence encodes CASSLRHETNYGYTF.

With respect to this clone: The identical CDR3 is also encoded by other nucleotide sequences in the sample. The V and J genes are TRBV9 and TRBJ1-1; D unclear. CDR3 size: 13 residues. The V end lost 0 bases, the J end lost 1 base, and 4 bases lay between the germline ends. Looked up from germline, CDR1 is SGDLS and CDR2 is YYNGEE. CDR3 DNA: TGTGCCAGCAGCGTAGAAGGGAACACTGAAGCTTTCTTT. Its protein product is CASSVEGNTEAFF.

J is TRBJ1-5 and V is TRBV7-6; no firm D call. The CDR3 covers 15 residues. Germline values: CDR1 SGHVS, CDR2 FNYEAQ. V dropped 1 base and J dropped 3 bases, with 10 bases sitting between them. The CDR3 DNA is TGTGCCAGCAGCTTAGAGGGCAGAGTCAATCAGCCCCAGCATTTT. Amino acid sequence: CASSLEGRVNQPQHF. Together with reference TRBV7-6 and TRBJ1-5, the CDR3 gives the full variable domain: GAGVSQSPRYKVTKRGQDVALRCDPISGHVSLYWYRQALGQGPEFLTYFNYEAQQDKSGLPNDRFSAERPEGSISTLTIQRTEQRDSAMYRCASSLEGRVNQPQHFGDGTRLSIL.

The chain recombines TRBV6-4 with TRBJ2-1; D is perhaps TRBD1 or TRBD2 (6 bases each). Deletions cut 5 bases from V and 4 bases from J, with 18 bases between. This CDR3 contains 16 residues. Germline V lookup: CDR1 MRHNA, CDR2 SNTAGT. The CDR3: CASSLELGGRYNEQFF. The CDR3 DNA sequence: TGTGCCAGCAGTCTAGAACTAGGGGGGAGATACAATGAGCAGTTCTTC.

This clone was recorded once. CDR3 nucleotide sequence: TGTGCCGCCGAGCGGGAGGGCTCCTACAATGAGCAGTTCTTC. This sequence encodes CAAEREGSYNEQFF. The rearrangement uses TRBV10-3 and TRBJ2-1; 10 bases line up with TRBD2. Germline CDR1 reads ENHRY; CDR2 reads SYGVKD. V lost 11 bases and J lost 0; bases outside the gene matches: 4. The CDR3 is 14 residues long.